This T cell receptor (beta chain) was documented in a study of T cell responses to AZD1222 COVID-19 vaccine (dated by TCRdb to about 2021). Regarding the complete study: Because spike-specific TCR depth and breadth did not differ between the two schedules, AZD1222 recipients who got a second dose at roughly 4 weeks were pooled with those who got a second dose at roughly 12 weeks. A total of 230 to 250 trial participants underwent TCR sequencing, of whom around 210 had received two doses of AZD1222 and around 25 had received two doses of the MenACWY control vaccine. Trial participants were enrolled into age subgroups of 18-55, 56-69 and 70-plus years, which contained about 150, 27 and 61 TCR-sequenced participants, respectively. General study outcomes and caveats: After two AZD1222 doses, spike-specific TCR breadth and depth were significantly higher than at day 0 and than in MenACWY recipients. Because no samples from the day 14 peak response were available, repertoires could be characterized only after the peak T cell response. In the small 56-69-year group, the increase in depth fell short of significance, most likely because of low power. Reportedly, close to half of the unique spike-specific TCRs recognized epitopes lying outside the regions that are mutated in the B.1.351 and B.1.1.7 variants. The whole spike protein was spanned by vaccine-associated CD4 TCRs, and dominant responses were seen in regions 160-218 and 743-854. Only five or six AZD1222 recipients were SARS-CoV-2 seropositive at baseline, limiting conclusions about previously exposed vaccinees. Participants were mostly white British and included more females than males, and it was suggested by the authors that clonal diversity may have been underestimated.

The time point label of this sample denotes: baseline before first vaccination. Vaccinee samples were obtained from the UK trials COV001 and COV002, which included a single-blind randomized controlled phase 2/3 trial of AZD1222 (ChAdOx1 nCoV-19) in healthy adults. For TCRbeta chain sequencing, PBMC samples were collected from trial participants at day 0 and at day 28 after the second dose. Concerning this clone itself: The antigen this receptor binds is unknown. No per-base quality is available; no much larger clone lies one base away.

The CDR3 regions of human TCRbeta chains were analyzed by immunosequencing. In the authors' own workflow: Repertoire TCRs were matched against a reference library of SARS-CoV-2-specific TCRs generated with the MIRA antigen-specificity platform. Breadth meant the fraction of unique TCRs that were SARS-CoV-2-associated, whereas depth meant the fraction of total T cells that were SARS-CoV-2-associated. Using the MIRA data, each spike-specific TCR was assigned both to the spike region to which the TCR was reactive and to a CD4 or CD8 class. Log10-transformed breadth and depth values were compared by one-way ANOVA with Sidak's multiple comparisons tests. TCRdb obtained this table from immuneACCESS and retained in-frame rearrangements with V and J assigned. These tables miss some clones; where compared with another copy, unresolved V genes account for less than half of the shortfall, and the remainder is unexplained. That table supplies the V and J calls and clone size; D and trimming were determined from the DNA. This sample is represented by about 120,000 clones; over 80% of them were singletons. More than 13% of the sample goes to the ten largest clones.

The CDR1 and CDR2 encoded by the germline V gene (reference sequence) are MNHEY and SMNVEV. A distance of 27 bases separates the germline ends of V and J, which lose 6 bases and 6 bases respectively. The CDR3, cysteine through phenylalanine, is 17 amino acids long. The CDR3 DNA has 51 bases and is translated from base 1. The sequencing here drew on peripheral blood, taken on day 0 of AZD1222 vaccination. The sequence joins TRBV27 to TRBJ2-7; TRBD2 is a weak D gene call, 6 bases matching. The receptor was derived from an adult in good health. This receptor carries the CDR3 CASRARGRGTVLGEQYF. The nucleotides are TGTGCCAGCAGAGCTAGAGGTCGCGGGACGGTGCTTGGCGAGCAGTACTTC.